This note documents a single T cell receptor beta chain sequence. Its antigen is unidentified. The authors made TCR beta libraries by quantitative 5'-RACE with molecular barcodes. Each CDR3 protein gets one entry after TCRdb re-called the 5' RACE reads with MiXCR. The sample comprises about 150,000 distinct CDR3 sequences, 30% to 35% of which are singletons, and approximately 5.9% rests with the top ten. This CDR3 has 14 residues. Unmatched junction bases numbered 3, after V lost 4 bases and J lost 4 bases. Germline V gene sequence: CDR1 SNHLY, CDR2 FYNNEI. This sample is part of a study of CD8 T cells in ankylosing spondylitis. Findings and caveats of the study: Reported data indicate significant enrichment of disease-linked clones within matched ankylosing spondylitis synovial fluid.

The clonotype comes from a male donor with ankylosing spondylitis. V usage is TRBV2 and J usage is TRBJ2-5; 10 nucleotides line up with TRBD2. Sequenced sample: synovial fluid, either unsorted or a sorted T cell fraction (not recorded which). CDR3 bases: TGTGCCAGCAGTGCGCAGCGGGGGGGAGAGACCCAGTACTTC. It specifies CASSAQRGGETQYF.